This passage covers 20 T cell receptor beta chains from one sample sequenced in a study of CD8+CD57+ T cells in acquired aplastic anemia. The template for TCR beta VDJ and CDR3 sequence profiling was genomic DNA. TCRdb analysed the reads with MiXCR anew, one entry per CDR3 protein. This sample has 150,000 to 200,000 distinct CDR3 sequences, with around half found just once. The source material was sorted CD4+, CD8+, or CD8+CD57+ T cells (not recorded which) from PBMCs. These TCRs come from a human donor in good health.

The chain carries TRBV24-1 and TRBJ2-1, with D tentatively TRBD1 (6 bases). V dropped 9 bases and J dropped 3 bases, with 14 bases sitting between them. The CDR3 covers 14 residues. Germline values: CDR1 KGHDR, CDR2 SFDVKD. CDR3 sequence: CATSKLDSYNEQFF. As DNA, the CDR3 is TGTGCCACCTCGAAGCTGGACAGCTACAATGAGCAGTTCTTC.

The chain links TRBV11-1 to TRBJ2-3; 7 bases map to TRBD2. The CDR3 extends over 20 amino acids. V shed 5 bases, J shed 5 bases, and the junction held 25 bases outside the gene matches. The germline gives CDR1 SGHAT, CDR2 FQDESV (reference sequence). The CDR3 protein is CASSEGREDGATWGGDTQYF. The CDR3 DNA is TGTGCCAGCAGCGAGGGGAGGGAAGACGGAGCAACCTGGGGGGGAGATACGCAGTATTTT.

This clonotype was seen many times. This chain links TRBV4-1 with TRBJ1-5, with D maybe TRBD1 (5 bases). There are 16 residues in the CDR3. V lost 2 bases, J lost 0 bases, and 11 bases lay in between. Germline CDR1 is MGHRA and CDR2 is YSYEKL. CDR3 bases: TGCGCCAGCAGCCAAACTGACAGAAATAGCAATCAGCCCCAGCATTTT. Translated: CASSQTDRNSNQPQHF.

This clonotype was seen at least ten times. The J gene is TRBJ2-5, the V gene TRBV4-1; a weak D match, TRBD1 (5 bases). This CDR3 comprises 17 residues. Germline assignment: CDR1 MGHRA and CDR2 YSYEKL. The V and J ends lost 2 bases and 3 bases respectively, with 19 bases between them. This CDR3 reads CASSQRQSIGGEETQYF. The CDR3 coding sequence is TGCGCCAGCAGCCAACGACAGTCTATCGGCGGTGAAGAGACCCAGTACTTC.

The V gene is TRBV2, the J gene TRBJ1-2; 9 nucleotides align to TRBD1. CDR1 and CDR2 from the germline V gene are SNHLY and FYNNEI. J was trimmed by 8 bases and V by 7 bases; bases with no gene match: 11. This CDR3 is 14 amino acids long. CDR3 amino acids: CASKGLQGAGGYTF. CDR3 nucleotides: TGTGCCAGCAAGGGCCTACAGGGGGCTGGGGGCTACACCTTC. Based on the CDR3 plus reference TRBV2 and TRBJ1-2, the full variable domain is EPEVTQTPSHQVTQMGQEVILRCVPISNHLYFYWYRQILGQKVEFLVSFYNNEISEKSEIFDDQFSVERPDGSNFTLKIRSTKLEDSAMYFCASKGLQGAGGYTFGSGTRLTVV.

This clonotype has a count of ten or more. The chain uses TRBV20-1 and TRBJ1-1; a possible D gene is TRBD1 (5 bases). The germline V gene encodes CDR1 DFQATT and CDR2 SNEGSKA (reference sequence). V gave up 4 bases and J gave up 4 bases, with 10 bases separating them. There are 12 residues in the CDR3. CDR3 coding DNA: TGCAGTGCTAACGGGGGGAGCACTGAAGCTTTCTTT. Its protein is CSANGGSTEAFF.

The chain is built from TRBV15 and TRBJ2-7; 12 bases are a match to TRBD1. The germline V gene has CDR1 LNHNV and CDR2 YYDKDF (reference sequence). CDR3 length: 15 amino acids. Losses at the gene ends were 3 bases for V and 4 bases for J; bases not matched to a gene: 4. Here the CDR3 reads CATSSLGQGAYEQYF. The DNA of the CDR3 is TGTGCCACCAGCAGCTTGGGACAGGGGGCGTACGAGCAGTACTTC.

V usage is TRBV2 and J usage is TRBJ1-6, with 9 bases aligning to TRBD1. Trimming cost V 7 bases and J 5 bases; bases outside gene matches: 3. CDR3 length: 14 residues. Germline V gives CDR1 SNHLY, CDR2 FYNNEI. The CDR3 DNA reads TGTGCCAGCAAGCGGGACAGGGATAATTCACCCCTCCACTTT. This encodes CASKRDRDNSPLHF.

CDR3 protein: CSATHGTGNQPQHF. The CDR3 nucleotides read TGCAGTGCCACGCACGGGACGGGCAATCAGCCCCAGCATTTT. The V call is TRBV20-1, the J call TRBJ1-5; possible D gene TRBD1, 5 bases. Looked up from germline, CDR1 is DFQATT and CDR2 is SNEGSKA (reference sequence). Trimming cost V 6 bases and J 2 bases, with 14 bases left between them. The CDR3 is 14 residues long.

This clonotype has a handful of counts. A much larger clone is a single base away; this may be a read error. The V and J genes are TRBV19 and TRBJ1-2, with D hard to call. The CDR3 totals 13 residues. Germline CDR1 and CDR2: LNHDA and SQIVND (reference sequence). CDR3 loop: CASSIRANYSYTF. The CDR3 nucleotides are TGTGCCAGTAGTATTAGGGCCAACTATAGCTACACCTTC.

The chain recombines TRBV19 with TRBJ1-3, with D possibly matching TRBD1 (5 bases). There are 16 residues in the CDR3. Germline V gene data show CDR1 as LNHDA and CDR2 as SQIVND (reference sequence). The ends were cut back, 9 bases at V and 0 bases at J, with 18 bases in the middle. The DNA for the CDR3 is TGTGCCAGCCAACGAGGGGCAATGAGCTCTGGAAACACCATATATTTT. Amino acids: CASQRGAMSSGNTIYF.

CDR3 region: CSARAPDRAGNSPLHF. In nucleotides, the CDR3 is TGCAGTGCTAGAGCTCCCGACAGGGCGGGGAATTCACCCCTCCACTTT. This chain links TRBV20-1 with TRBJ1-6; TRBD1 matches 7 bases. After removal of 1 base from V and 7 bases from J, the junction contained 10 bases not matched to a gene. Germline CDR1 DFQATT, CDR2 SNEGSKA (reference sequence). The CDR3 extends over 16 amino acids.

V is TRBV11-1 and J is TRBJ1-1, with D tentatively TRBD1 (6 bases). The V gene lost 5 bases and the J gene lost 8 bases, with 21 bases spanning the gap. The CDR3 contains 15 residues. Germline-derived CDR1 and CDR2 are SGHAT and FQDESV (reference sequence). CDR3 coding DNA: TGTGCCAGCAGCCCAAAAGGGGGGATTCGAGGGGAAGCTTTCTTT. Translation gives CASSPKGGIRGEAFF. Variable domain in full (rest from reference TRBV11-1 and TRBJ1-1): EAEVAQSPRYKITEKSQAVAFWCDPISGHATLYWYRQILGQGPELLVQFQDESVVDDSQLPKDRFSAERLKGVDSTLKIQPAELGDSAMYLCASSPKGGIRGEAFFGQGTRLTVV.

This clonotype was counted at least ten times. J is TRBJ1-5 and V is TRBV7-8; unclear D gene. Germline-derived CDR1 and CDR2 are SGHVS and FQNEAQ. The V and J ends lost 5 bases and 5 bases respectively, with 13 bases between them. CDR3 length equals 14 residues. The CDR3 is CASSPGRAHQPQHF. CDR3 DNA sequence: TGTGCCAGCAGCCCCGGACGGGCACATCAGCCCCAGCATTTT.

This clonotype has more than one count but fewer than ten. The CDR3 DNA reads TGTGCCAGCAGCCAACAGGACAGGGGAGCAGATACGCAGTATTTT. Residues: CASSQQDRGADTQYF. The V call is TRBV3-1, the J call TRBJ2-3; TRBD1 matches at 9 bases. Losses at the gene ends were 2 bases for V and 4 bases for J; bases not matched to a gene: 4. Germline-derived CDR1 and CDR2 are LGHDT and YNNKEL (reference sequence). This CDR3 has 15 residues.

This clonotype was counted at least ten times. The CDR3 DNA follows: TGTGCCAGCAGTTTGATGGGGGCGCGAGGCACTGAAGCTTTCTTT. Amino acids: CASSLMGARGTEAFF. The V and J genes are TRBV12-3 or TRBV12-4 and TRBJ1-1; possibly TRBD1 for D (6 bases). V gave up 3 bases and J gave up 4 bases, with 15 bases separating them. This CDR3 spans 15 amino acids.

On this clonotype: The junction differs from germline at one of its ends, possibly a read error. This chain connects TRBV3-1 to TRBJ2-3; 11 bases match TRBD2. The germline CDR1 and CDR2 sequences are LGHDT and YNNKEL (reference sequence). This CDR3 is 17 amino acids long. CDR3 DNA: TGTGCCAGCAGCGAAGACCCCCTAGCGGGAGGTCCAGATACGCAGTATTTT. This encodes CASSEDPLAGGPDTQYF.

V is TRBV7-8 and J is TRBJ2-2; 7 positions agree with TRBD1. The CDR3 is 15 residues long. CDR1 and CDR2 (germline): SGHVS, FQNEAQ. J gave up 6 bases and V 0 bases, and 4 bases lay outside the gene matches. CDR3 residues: CASSLARDRAGELFF. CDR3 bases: TGTGCCAGCAGCTTAGCCCGCGACAGGGCCGGGGAGCTGTTTTTT.

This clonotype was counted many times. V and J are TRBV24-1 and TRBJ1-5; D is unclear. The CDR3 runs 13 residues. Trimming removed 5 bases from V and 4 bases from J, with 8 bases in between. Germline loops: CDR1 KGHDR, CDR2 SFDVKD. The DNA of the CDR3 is TGTGCCACCAGTGGTGCGGGGAATCAGCCCCAGCATTTT. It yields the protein CATSGAGNQPQHF.

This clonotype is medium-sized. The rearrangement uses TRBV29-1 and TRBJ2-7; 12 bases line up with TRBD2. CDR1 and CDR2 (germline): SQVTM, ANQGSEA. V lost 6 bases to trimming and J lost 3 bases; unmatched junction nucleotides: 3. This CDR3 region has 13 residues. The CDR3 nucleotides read TGCAGCGTCGGACTAGCGGGGCGCTACGAGCAGTACTTC. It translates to CSVGLAGRYEQYF.